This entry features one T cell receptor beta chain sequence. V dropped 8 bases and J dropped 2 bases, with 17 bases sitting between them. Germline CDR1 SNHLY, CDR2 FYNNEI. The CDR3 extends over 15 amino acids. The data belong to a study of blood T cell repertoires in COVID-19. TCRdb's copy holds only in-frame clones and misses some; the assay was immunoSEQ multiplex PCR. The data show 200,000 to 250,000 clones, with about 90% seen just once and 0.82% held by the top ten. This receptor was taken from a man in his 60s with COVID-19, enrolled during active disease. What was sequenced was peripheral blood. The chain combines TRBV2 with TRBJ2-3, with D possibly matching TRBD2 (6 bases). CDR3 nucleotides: TGTGCCAGCGGGGGAACGGGACTCCCCACAGATACGCAGTATTTT. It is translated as CASGGTGLPTDTQYF.